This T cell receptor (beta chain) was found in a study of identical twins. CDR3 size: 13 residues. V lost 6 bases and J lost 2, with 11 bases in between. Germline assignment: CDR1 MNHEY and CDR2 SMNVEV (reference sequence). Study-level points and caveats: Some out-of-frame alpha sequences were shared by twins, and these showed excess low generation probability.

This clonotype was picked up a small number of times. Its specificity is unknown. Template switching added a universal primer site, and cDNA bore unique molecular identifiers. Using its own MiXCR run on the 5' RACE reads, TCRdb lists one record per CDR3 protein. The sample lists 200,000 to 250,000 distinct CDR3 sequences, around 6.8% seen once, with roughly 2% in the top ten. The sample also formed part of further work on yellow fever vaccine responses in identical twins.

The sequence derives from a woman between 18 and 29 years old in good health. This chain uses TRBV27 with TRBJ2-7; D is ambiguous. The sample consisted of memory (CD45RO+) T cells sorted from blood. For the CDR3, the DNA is TGTGCCAGCAGAAGGGCGGAAGCCTACGAGCAGTACTTC. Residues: CASRRAEAYEQYF.